Detailed here is one T cell receptor beta chain. This sample stems from a study of blood T cell repertoires in COVID-19. The CDR3 length is 16 residues. The germline V gene has CDR1 MNHEY and CDR2 SVGAGI. With V trimmed by 2 bases and J by 2 bases, 3 bases remained unmatched. Assay: immunoSEQ multiplex PCR; the TCRdb copy retains only in-frame clones and omits some. The sample has roughly 230,000 clones, approximately 92% seen once. The sample consisted of peripheral blood. This clonotype originated in a middle-aged woman who had recovered from COVID-19. The rearrangement links TRBV6-5 to TRBJ2-2, with 9 bases that match TRBD2. The CDR3 nucleotides are TGTGCCAGCAGTTACAGACTAGCGGTTAACACCGGGGAGCTGTTTTTT. This gives the protein CASSYRLAVNTGELFF.